A single sample gave rise to the 20 T cell receptor beta chains below, sequenced in a study of blood T cell repertoires in COVID-19. TCRdb keeps only in-frame clones here, not all; method: immunoSEQ multiplex PCR. This sample has fewer than 80,000 clones, with about 86% found just once. The sequenced sample consisted of peripheral blood. The receptor set was obtained from a man at least 80 years old with COVID-19, enrolled during active disease.

This clone is a singleton in its sample. V gene TRBV5-6 combines with J gene TRBJ2-7, with TRBD2 matching over 8 bases. The CDR3 runs to 16 residues. Germline CDR1 reads SGHDT; CDR2 reads YYEEEE. V dropped 5 bases and J dropped 0; count of bases not matched to a gene: 10. The CDR3 DNA follows: TGTGCCAGCAGTCCAGTACTAGCGGCGAGCTCCTACGAGCAGTACTTC. It translates to CASSPVLAASSYEQYF.

This sequence joins TRBV7-2 and TRBJ2-1; 8 bases map to TRBD1. The CDR3 spans 15 residues. Germline loops: CDR1 SGHTA, CDR2 FQGNSA. The V segment lost 4 bases and the J segment 0 bases; nucleotides outside the gene matches: 2. CDR3 protein: CASSSDRGSYNEQFF. In DNA, the CDR3 is TGTGCCAGCAGCTCAGACAGGGGCTCCTACAATGAGCAGTTCTTC.

The chain has TRBV2 and TRBJ1-1, with TRBD1 matching over 10 bases. Germline assignment: CDR1 SNHLY and CDR2 FYNNEI. The trim removed 6 bases at V and 4 bases at J, leaving 2 bases unmatched. The CDR3 has 13 amino acids. The CDR3 DNA sequence: TGTGCCAGCAGCCGGGACAGGGGCACTGAAGCTTTCTTT. It yields the protein CASSRDRGTEAFF.

The chain carries TRBV9 and TRBJ2-7; possibly TRBD2 for D (6 bases). The CDR3 length is 14 residues. Germline V lookup: CDR1 SGDLS, CDR2 YYNGEE. Trimming took off 4 bases at V and 0 bases at J, with 11 bases between the two ends. The CDR3 protein is CASSSGGDSYEQYF. The CDR3 region has the DNA TGTGCCAGCAGCTCCGGCGGGGACTCCTACGAGCAGTACTTC.

The chain uses TRBV6-5 and TRBJ1-2, with 10 bases identical to TRBD1. The CDR3 consists of 15 residues. Germline CDR1 reads MNHEY; CDR2 reads SVGAGI. Losses at the gene ends were 4 bases for V and 4 bases for J; bases not matched to a gene: 6. DNA for the CDR3: TGTGCCAGCAGTTCCGACAGGGGGCGAGTCTATGGCTACACCTTC. It specifies CASSSDRGRVYGYTF.

The rearrangement joins TRBV19 to TRBJ1-1; TRBD1 matches 7 bases. The V segment lost 9 bases and the J segment 2 bases; nucleotides outside the gene matches: 9. The germline gives CDR1 LNHDA, CDR2 SQIVND (reference sequence). The CDR3 consists of 14 residues. The CDR3 sequence: CASAERDSNTEAFF. The DNA for the CDR3 is TGTGCCAGCGCCGAAAGGGACAGTAACACTGAAGCTTTCTTT.

The V call is TRBV18, the J call TRBJ2-3, with 9 nucleotides matching TRBD1. The CDR3 has 16 residues. V lost 5 bases and J lost 0; bases outside the gene matches: 6. The germline V gene has CDR1 KGHSH and CDR2 LQKENI. This chain's CDR3 is CASSKGQGSSTDTQYF. CDR3 bases: TGTGCCAGCTCAAAGGGACAGGGCTCCAGCACAGATACGCAGTATTTT.

This clone was seen a few times. This chain joins TRBV19 and TRBJ1-6; 10 nucleotides agree with TRBD1. The CDR3 extends over 18 amino acids. CDR1 is LNHDA, CDR2 SQIVND, per germline (reference sequence). Losses at the gene ends were 7 bases for V and 0 bases for J; bases not matched to a gene: 9. The CDR3 DNA is TGTGCCAGTACTGAAAGGACAGGGGGTGGCTCCTATAATTCACCCCTCCACTTT. It codes for CASTERTGGGSYNSPLHF. The entire variable domain, with the rest obtained from reference TRBV19 and TRBJ1-6, is as follows: DGGITQSPKYLFRKEGQNVTLSCEQNLNHDAMYWYRQDPGQGLRLIYYSQIVNDFQKGDIAEGYSVSREKKESFPLTVTSAQKNPTAFYLCASTERTGGGSYNSPLHFGNGTRLTVT.

The chain employs TRBV29-1 and TRBJ2-1; the match to TRBD2 covers 13 bases. The germline V gene has CDR1 SQVTM and CDR2 ANQGSEA. The CDR3 contains 18 residues. Germline trimming cut 3 bases from V and 9 bases from J; bases unmatched to any gene: 17. CDR3 loop: CSVDATSGGARGLVEQFF. The CDR3 nucleotides are TGCAGCGTTGATGCCACTAGCGGGGGGGCCCGGGGATTAGTTGAGCAGTTCTTC.

V is TRBV18 and J is TRBJ1-1, with 8 bases that match TRBD1. From germline, CDR1 is KGHSH and CDR2 LQKENI. J gave up 1 base and V 5 bases, and 3 bases lay outside the gene matches. CDR3 length: 14 amino acids. The CDR3: CASSAGQGNTEAFF. The DNA for the CDR3 is TGTGCCAGCTCAGCCGGACAGGGGAACACTGAAGCTTTCTTT.

This clone was observed a handful of times. The chain uses TRBV29-1 and TRBJ2-7; the match to TRBD2 covers 11 bases. V trimming: 0 bases; J trimming: 2 bases; junction bases outside the gene matches: 6. The CDR3 length is 16 residues. Germline V gene sequence: CDR1 SQVTM, CDR2 ANQGSEA. CDR3: CSVEDRSSGGPYEQYF. The CDR3 coding sequence is TGCAGCGTTGAAGATCGGTCTAGCGGGGGGCCCTACGAGCAGTACTTC.

The rearrangement joins TRBV7-7 to TRBJ2-5; D uncertain. From germline, CDR1 is SSHAT and CDR2 FNYEAQ (reference sequence). Trimming stripped 1 base from V and 5 bases from J, with 5 bases between. This CDR3 is 12 amino acids long. The CDR3 here is CASSLERETQYF. CDR3 nucleotide sequence: TGTGCCAGCAGCTTAGAGAGGGAGACCCAGTACTTC.

This clone showed up just once. J is TRBJ1-6 and V is TRBV15; the D gene is possibly TRBD1 (5 bases). Trimming cost V 0 bases and J 5 bases, with 8 bases left between them. The germline V gene has CDR1 LNHNV and CDR2 YYDKDF (reference sequence). CDR3 length: 15 amino acids. CDR3 DNA: TGTGCCACCAGCAGAGATTCAGGGAATAATTCACCCCTCCACTTT. Amino acids: CATSRDSGNNSPLHF. The whole variable domain, filled in from reference TRBV15 and TRBJ1-6, reads DAMVIQNPRYQVTQFGKPVTLSCSQTLNHNVMYWYQQKSSQAPKLLFHYYDKDFNNEADTPDNFQSRRPNTSFCFLDIRSPGLGDTAMYLCATSRDSGNNSPLHFGNGTRLTVT.

The rearrangement uses TRBV20-1 and TRBJ1-5; D not certain. Germline CDR1 DFQATT, CDR2 SNEGSKA (reference sequence). Trimming stripped 3 bases from V and 5 bases from J, with 17 bases between. The CDR3 covers 15 residues. This chain's CDR3 is CSASSGEVGDQPQHF. The CDR3 DNA is TGCAGTGCTAGTTCAGGCGAGGTCGGGGATCAGCCCCAGCATTTT.

Of note for this clone: The same CDR3 arises from other DNA sequences in this sample as well. The chain is built from TRBV9 and TRBJ2-1; 7 nucleotides agree with TRBD2. Germline V gene data show CDR1 as SGDLS and CDR2 as YYNGEE. The CDR3 runs 15 residues. After removal of 0 bases from V and 1 base from J, the junction contained 1 base not matched to a gene. CDR3 in DNA: TGTGCCAGCAGCGTAGCGGGGGGTTCCTACAATGAGCAGTTCTTC. The encoded protein is CASSVAGGSYNEQFF.

This clone showed up just once. The chain recombines TRBV29-1 with TRBJ1-1; D unresolved. Germline-derived CDR1 and CDR2 are SQVTM and ANQGSEA. The ends were cut back, 4 bases at V and 1 base at J, with 4 bases in the middle. This CDR3 has 11 residues. The CDR3 DNA sequence: TGCAGCGTTGGGCAGAACACTGAAGCTTTCTTT. This translates into CSVGQNTEAFF.

The rearrangement joins TRBV27 to TRBJ2-1, with D maybe TRBD2 (7 bases). Trimming pared 8 bases from V and 7 bases from J, leaving 30 bases between. Germline V gene lookup returns CDR1 MNHEY and CDR2 SMNVEV (reference sequence). The length of the CDR3 is 18 residues. CDR3 nucleotides: TGTGCCAGCCAGGTCTCAAGGCTAAGGGGGGGCGAGAATAATGAGCAGTTCTTC. It codes for CASQVSRLRGGENNEQFF.

The J gene is TRBJ1-5, the V gene TRBV18; TRBD1 agrees at 9 bases. Trimming at V came to 6 bases and at J to 5 bases, leaving 5 bases not matched to a gene. The CDR3 extends over 14 amino acids. CDR1 and CDR2 from the germline V gene are KGHSH and LQKENI. The CDR3 nucleotides read TGTGCCAGCTCCTACGGACAGGGGCATCAGCCCCAGCATTTT. This sequence encodes CASSYGQGHQPQHF.

The chain joins TRBV3-1 (or the pseudogene TRBV3-2) to TRBJ2-4; 8 bases are shared with TRBD1. Germline CDR1 is LGHDT and CDR2 is YNNKEL (reference sequence). The CDR3 runs 16 residues. J lost 9 bases, V lost 1 base, and 11 bases had no gene match. The CDR3 loop is CASSQGTGRYGSIQYF. As DNA, the CDR3 is TGTGCCAGCAGCCAAGGGACAGGGAGGTATGGGAGCATTCAGTACTTC.

DNA of the CDR3: TGTGCCAGCAGTTACAGGGAATACACTGAAGCTTTCTTT. Protein: CASSYREYTEAFF. V and J are TRBV7-2 and TRBJ1-1, with D maybe TRBD1 (6 bases). CDR3 length: 13 residues. V lost 6 bases to trimming and J lost 3 bases, with 11 bases between them. From germline, CDR1 is SGHTA and CDR2 FQGNSA.